Here is one T cell receptor beta chain with its context. Antigen specificity is unknown. The sample originates from a study of shared clonotypes between healthy human individuals. Study results and caveats: Among donors, the sharing of clonotypes was expected to be influenced by sequencing depth.

Clones were read by immunoSEQ multiplex PCR, and TCRdb kept only the in-frame ones, dropping some. This sample has nearly 1,000,000 clones, with 60% to 85% found just once. The CDR3 length is 14 residues. V lost 0 bases and J lost 3, with 8 bases in between. From germline, CDR1 is MNHNY and CDR2 SVGAGI (reference sequence). The sequencing sample was made of memory CD4+ T cells sorted from blood. Subset here: CD45RA-negative fraction. The rearrangement uses TRBV6-6 and TRBJ1-1, with unresolved D. The receptor's source is a man aged 18 to 29 in good health. Written as DNA, the CDR3 is TGTGCCAGCAGTTACTCGACGCAGGACACTGAAGCTTTCTTT. The encoded protein is CASSYSTQDTEAFF.